These 23 T cell receptor beta chains were all obtained from the same sample, sequenced in a study of T cells expressing NK-cell markers. Each CDR3 protein gets one entry in TCRdb, which reprocessed the 5' RACE reads and gives no DNA. The repertoire table contains thousands of distinct CDR3 sequences. Sequencing was performed on blood T cells: a sorted CD56 or NKG2C T cell subset, CD4+ or CD8+ T cells, or bulk PBMC T cells (not recorded which). All receptors derive from a man between 18 and 69 years old in good health.

This clonotype is medium-sized by frequency. The chain recombines TRBV6-1 with TRBJ1-1. This CDR3 contains 13 residues. Germline loops: CDR1 MNHNS, CDR2 SASEGT. This chain's CDR3 is CASSETENTEAFF.

CDR3 sequence reads: CASSPGQGAWETQYF. J is TRBJ2-5 and V is TRBV5-4; no DNA is available, so the TRBD1 call from TCRdb remains unchecked. The CDR3 is 15 amino acids. The germline CDR1 and CDR2 sequences are SGHNT and YYREEE (reference sequence). The complete variable domain, with remaining parts taken from reference TRBV5-4 and TRBJ2-5, reads ETGVTQSPTHLIKTRGQQVTLRCSSQSGHNTVSWYQQALGQGPQFIFQYYREEENGRGNFPPRFSGLQFPNYSSELNVNALELDDSALYLCASSPGQGAWETQYFGPGTRLLVL.

The CDR3 spells CASSVTSGSTDTQYF. The chain carries TRBV6-2 or TRBV6-3 and TRBJ2-3; TCRdb calls TRBD2, which cannot be checked without DNA. The CDR3 consists of 15 residues. CDR1 and CDR2 (germline): MNHEY, SVGEGT.

The chain couples TRBV12-3 or TRBV12-4 to TRBJ2-3. The CDR3 totals 13 residues. CDR3 sequence reads: CASSLTRTDTQYF.

This chain connects TRBV20-1 to TRBJ2-2; the D call from TCRdb, TRBD1, cannot be confirmed without DNA. Germline V gene data show CDR1 as DFQATT and CDR2 as SNEGSKA (reference sequence). There are 17 residues in the CDR3. CDR3 sequence reads: CSARDPGQGDTGELFFF.

This rearrangement joins TRBV2 to TRBJ2-7; no DNA is available, so the TRBD1 call from TCRdb remains unchecked. The CDR3 runs 15 residues. Germline CDR1 reads SNHLY; CDR2 reads FYNNEI. The CDR3: CASSEWDGIWDEQYF. The full variable domain, its missing parts supplied by reference TRBV2 and TRBJ2-7, is EPEVTQTPSHQVTQMGQEVILRCVPISNHLYFYWYRQILGQKVEFLVSFYNNEISEKSEIFDDQFSVERPDGSNFTLKIRSTKLEDSAMYFCASSEWDGIWDEQYFGPGTRLTVT.

The rearrangement uses TRBV20-1 and TRBJ2-7; TCRdb proposes TRBD1, but this gene call is untestable without DNA. CDR1 DFQATT and CDR2 SNEGSKA come from the germline V gene (reference sequence). This CDR3 has 14 amino acids. The CDR3 loop is CSARVRTGENEQYF.

The J gene is TRBJ2-5, the V gene TRBV20-1; TCRdb outputs TRBD1, but without DNA this stays unchecked. Per the germline V gene, CDR1 is DFQATT and CDR2 is SNEGSKA (reference sequence). The CDR3 totals 14 residues. The CDR3 loop reads CSASGGVEAETQYF.

V is TRBV10-1 and J is TRBJ2-2; as DNA is missing, the TRBD2 call by TCRdb cannot be tested. CDR1 and CDR2 (germline): WNHNN, SYGVQD (reference sequence). This CDR3 contains 15 residues. The CDR3 loop is CASSESTSGTGELFF.

The chain links TRBV12-3 or TRBV12-4 to TRBJ2-1; checking the TCRdb D call of TRBD1 is not possible without DNA. There are 14 residues in the CDR3. CDR3 loop: CASSLERGAYEQFF.

The J gene is TRBJ2-7, the V gene TRBV20-1; with no DNA, the TCRdb D assignment of TRBD1 cannot be verified. The CDR3 is 14 residues long. Germline V CDR1 and CDR2: DFQATT, SNEGSKA (reference sequence). The CDR3 region is CSARGGGRDYEQYF.

CDR3 region: CASSRSQSPTDTQYF. The V gene is TRBV7-6, the J gene TRBJ2-3. The CDR3 has 15 amino acids. The germline V gene encodes CDR1 SGHVS and CDR2 FNYEAQ.

Its frequency marks this clonotype as medium-sized. V and J are TRBV20-1 and TRBJ2-7; checking the TCRdb D call of TRBD2 is not possible without DNA. The germline V gene has CDR1 DFQATT and CDR2 SNEGSKA (reference sequence). CDR3 length: 13 amino acids. This CDR3 is CSASTSSSYEQYF.

J is TRBJ2-2 and V is TRBV3-1. The CDR3 covers 18 residues. Per germline, CDR1 LGHDT and CDR2 YNNKEL (reference sequence). This CDR3 is CASSQDHAGRPNTGELFF.

This clonotype is called medium-sized (0.01 to 0.1%) based on its frequency. V gene TRBV6-1 combines with J gene TRBJ2-7; the D call of TRBD1 rests on TCRdb alone, since no DNA is present to check it. This CDR3 has 14 amino acids. The V gene's germline CDR1 is MNHNS and CDR2 SASEGT. The CDR3 is CASSEGTGGYEQYF.

V gene TRBV5-1 combines with J gene TRBJ2-2; TCRdb gives TRBD1 as the D gene, but with no DNA this cannot be confirmed. The length of the CDR3 is 17 residues. Germline CDR1 reads SGHRS; CDR2 reads YFSETQ. The CDR3 loop reads CASSLNPAGRNSGELFF.

According to its frequency, this clonotype is medium-sized. V and J are TRBV6-1 and TRBJ2-5; TCRdb picks TRBD1, but there is no DNA to check that call. Germline CDR1 MNHNS, CDR2 SASEGT. The CDR3 loop spans 15 amino acids. The CDR3 reads CASSEAGGRQETQYF.

The chain uses TRBV14 and TRBJ2-5. This CDR3 contains 12 residues. Germline V gene lookup returns CDR1 SGHDN and CDR2 FVKESK. CDR3 in amino acids: CASSHLRETQYF.

J is TRBJ2-5 and V is TRBV7-6; the TRBD1 assignment by TCRdb is unverifiable without DNA. CDR3 length: 14 amino acids. Per the germline V gene, CDR1 is SGHVS and CDR2 is FNYEAQ. CDR3 residues: CASSRDRGGETQYF.

V usage is TRBV15 and J usage is TRBJ2-7; as DNA is missing, the TRBD1 call by TCRdb cannot be tested. Per germline, CDR1 LNHNV and CDR2 YYDKDF (reference sequence). This CDR3 is 15 amino acids long. This CDR3 reads CATSRDGGGRYEQYF.

V usage is TRBV3-1 and J usage is TRBJ2-5; with no DNA, the TCRdb D assignment of TRBD1 cannot be verified. In germline, CDR1 is LGHDT, CDR2 YNNKEL (reference sequence). This CDR3 comprises 15 residues. CDR3 loop: CASSQGAGDQETQYF.

The CDR3 sequence: CASSSRTADSSPLHF. This chain links TRBV28 with TRBJ1-6. The CDR3 runs 15 residues. Germline CDR1 is MDHEN and CDR2 is SYDVKM.

The rearrangement uses TRBV12-3 or TRBV12-4 and TRBJ1-5; the TCRdb call, TRBD1, lacks DNA for checking. The CDR3 length is 14 residues. This CDR3 reads CASSGGSGNQPQHF.